This T cell receptor (beta chain) appears in the sequencing data of a study of blood T cell repertoires in COVID-19. Across the study: Specimens from acute and convalescent COVID-19 originated in the United States, Italy and Spain.

Profiled with immunoSEQ multiplex PCR; TCRdb holds only in-frame clones, not every one. This table has under 350,000 clones, nearly 90% appearing once. Participants, about 18 to 100 years old, spanned about two dozen US areas. CDR1 and CDR2 (germline): SEHNR, FQNEAQ (reference sequence). V shed 4 bases, J shed 2 bases, and the junction held 3 bases outside the gene matches. The CDR3 is made up of 14 amino acids. The sequence was obtained from an older woman who had recovered from COVID-19. The sample taken for sequencing was PBMCs or T cells enriched from blood (not recorded which). The chain uses TRBV7-9 and TRBJ1-1, with 8 positions matching TRBD1. Written as DNA, the CDR3 is TGTGCCAGCAGCTCACAGGGGGGTAACACTGAAGCTTTCTTT. Protein sequence: CASSSQGGNTEAFF.